This T cell receptor beta chain stems from a study of blood T cell repertoires in COVID-19. Profiled with immunoSEQ multiplex PCR; TCRdb holds only in-frame clones, not every one. Of tens of thousands of clones listed, 65% to 85% were seen once; the top ten hold 3.5% to 4%. V was pared by 0 bases and J by 4 bases, with 10 bases between. In germline, CDR1 is ENHRY, CDR2 SYGVKD. There are 15 residues in the CDR3. This TCR came from a man in his forties or fifties with acute or convalescent COVID-19. The chain uses TRBV10-3 and TRBJ2-1; D possibly corresponds to TRBD1 (7 bases). Sequenced input: peripheral blood. The CDR3 region is CAISESAGGYNEQFF. In DNA form, the CDR3 reads TGTGCCATCAGTGAGTCGGCAGGGGGGTACAATGAGCAGTTCTTC.